A selection of T cell receptor beta chains follows, all from one sample in a study of pediatric ulcerative colitis. Profiling relied on immunoSEQ multiplex PCR, and the TCRdb table lists in-frame clones only, not all of them. The repertoire holds about 60,000 clones, 80% to 90% seen once, with approximately 1.5% in the top ten. Sequenced material: blood. These receptors were taken from a boy younger than 18 who was a control in a study of pediatric ulcerative colitis. Both conserved end residues are part of each CDR3.

CASRAGTSVSYEQYF | TRBV2
CASSIWTGLTTNEKLFF | TRBV11-2
CATSARGLVQQYF | TRBV2
CASSELTGGPTDTQYF | TRBV6-1
CASSGGRDNYGYTF | TRBV9
CASSSDYKGSTDTQYF | TRBV7-9
CASSSSVFSSVDEQYF | TRBV6-6
CASSLGVNQPQHF | TRBV11-2
CASSEVQGASTEAFF | TRBV6-1
CASSPPSGRRDTQYF | TRBV7-9
CASSERTGHTDTQYF | TRBV6-4
CASSPDRDYGYTF | TRBV5-1
CASSRTVNTEAFF | TRBV7-2
CASSLSFRRINEKLFF | TRBV5-8
CASWTASSNQPQHF | TRBV6-6
CASSPSGLDEKLFF | TRBV7-8
CASSPRRALSYEQYF | TRBV11-2
CASSDSRSAGAGDEQFF | TRBV25-1
CASSSNRLAYEQYF | TRBV6-5
CASSDNRALPPNYGYTF | TRBV25-1
CASIGPGQGAYEQYF | TRBV19
CASSGMGGGYEKLFF | TRBV7-2
CASSSIGNSGNTIYF | TRBV7-8
CASSRLTGGGEKLFF | TRBV7-8
CASSHGSRAGVTQETQYF | TRBV7-8
CASSLRGLAGGADTQYF | TRBV7-8
CASSSGGEQYF | TRBV7-9
CASGKGLGDGYTF | TRBV6-5
CASTYSGLNTGELFF | TRBV6-1
CASSQEPGRVWEKNYGYTF | TRBV18
CASSESRETQYF | TRBV2
CASSIGRTNTEAFF | TRBV18
CASSDGVAGGSNEQFF | TRBV2
CASSYSDRAYEQYF | TRBV6-5
CASSFWGRVTDTQYF | TRBV7-6
CASSQDLQVSSRYHEQFF | TRBV4-1
CASSLDGQGSGTDTQYF | TRBV11-3
CASSISGTPRSTDTQYF | TRBV19
CAIRGSGSSFVEQYF | TRBV10-3
CASSHHRDRGRNEKLFF | TRBV4-3
CATSRVDTQNQPQHF | TRBV15
CASSLYRGETQYF | TRBV11-2
CASSQDGAGAPSYEQYF | TRBV4-3
CASSTREYNEQFF | TRBV25-1
CAWSEGLPGNTIYF | TRBV30
CASSFTGNSNQPQHF | TRBV27
CASSLGRLAVTNTEAFF | TRBV7-8
CASSLMGSGYEQYF | TRBV11-2